This T cell receptor (beta chain) was sequenced in a study of shared clonotypes between healthy human individuals (dated by TCRdb to 2020 to 2022). Study-wide context: The cohort included a few men and two women between 18 and 49 years of age. For each donor, CD4 naive and CD4 memory were each given three plates, CD8 naive was given two plates, and CD8 memory was given one plate. To estimate repertoire size and how much clonotypes are shared between individuals, the study performed deep sequencing of blood TCR repertoires from about five healthy adults. To increase sequencing depth and limit assay-specific biases, different laboratories used diverse techniques to prepare libraries and sequence TCR repertoires. Leukapheresis yielded between about 0.85 and 10 billion PBMCs per donor. The paper as a whole reports these results and caveats: Sampling was restricted to blood, and TCR repertoires in tissue are likely to differ from TCR repertoires in blood. Clonotypes shared by all four sorted-subset donors showed higher generation probabilities than non-shared clonotypes. Incomplete sequencing was indicated by rarefaction of sorted-subset datasets, despite the large sequencing depth. Larger estimated clonotype richness was generally found for naive subsets than for memory subsets. Across a few donors, approximately 5% of naive CD4, 3.5% of naive CD8, roughly 2.3% of memory CD4, and approximately 0.42% of memory CD8 clonotypes were shared. Based on pairwise subsampling, the degree of clonotype sharing among donors was expected to be affected by sequencing depth. Because the study included only a small number of donors, the genetic and exposure-history diversity represented was limited.

Using the deep immunoSEQ assay, TCR CDR3 regions were amplified from genomic DNA by multiplex PCR. Genomic DNA extracted from each cell subset was distributed evenly over all wells of several immunoSEQ 96-well plates, and each plate served as one replicate. For sorted subsets, about 200 ng genomic DNA, equal to 30,000 to 35,000 T cell genomes, was loaded into each replicate PCR. Purified libraries were quantified with a Qubit 3.0 fluorometer, sized on a Bioanalyzer 2100, and re-quantified with the KAPA Library Quantification kit. Every immunoSEQ 96-well plate was sequenced on a separate single-read 150-cycle Illumina NextSeq 550 flow cell. The paper's processing steps were these. Because the immunoSEQ output held only junctional sequences and lacked quality scores, the filtering could not match the filtering applied to full-length reads. To assign V/J genes and CDR3, sequences were annotated against IMGT germline references using PyIR, a Python wrapper for IgBLAST v1.9. Reads were filtered out if the reads had weak V/J assignments (E-value above 1e-6), no CDR3, stop codons, out-of-frame junctions, or ambiguous translated residues. V3J clonotypes were defined by identical inferred V gene, J gene, and CDR3 amino acid sequence. Percentage overlap between repertoires was calculated by dividing the number of shared unique clonotypes by the size of the smaller repertoire. Repertoire richness was assessed with RTK rarefaction, the Chao1 estimator, and Recon v2.1 estimates of unobserved clonotypes. Generation probabilities were computed with OLGA for all TCRbeta clonotypes obtained by the gDNA method from a handful of donors. Drawn from immuneACCESS, this table holds only the in-frame rearrangements with V and J called that TCRdb kept. Clones are partly lost; checked studies trace under half to an unresolved V gene and leave the rest unexplained. V and J calls and clone size are copied from that table; D and trimming were computed from the DNA. The table for this sample lists roughly 550,000 clones; around 95% of them were counted only once. The biggest ten clones account for about 0.11% of the sample.

The germline V gene supplies CDR1 SGHRS and CDR2 YFSETQ. Its CDR3 holds 13 amino acids, cysteine through phenylalanine. Of all the DNA, just the CDR3 is kept, 39 bases in frame from base 1. V is reduced by 5 bases and J by 5 bases, leaving a spacing of 14 bases between them. CD8 naive samples were obtained by positive selection for CCR7 among CD45RO-negative cells, yielding a CD45RA+CCR7+ population from which TemRA cells were excluded. Healthy HIV-negative adults with no recently reported acute infections or vaccinations were included as donors. Only Caucasian adults living in Nashville, Tennessee, USA were represented among the donors. Blood was obtained by leukapheresis, after which PBMCs were separated by Ficoll-Histopaque density gradient centrifugation and cryopreserved in liquid nitrogen vapor phase. Purity and quantity of every magnetically sorted T cell population were checked by analytical flow cytometry. Each sorted fraction had its genomic DNA isolated and then quantified by UV absorbance on a Nanodrop 2000c.

With respect to this clone: Its antigen remains unidentified. No much larger clone is present one base from it, and per-base qualities are unavailable.

Sequencing input: naive CD8+ T cells sorted from blood. Taken with the paper, the label for cell subset or site translates to: CD45RA+CCR7+. The sequence derives from a woman younger than 45 in good health. In this chain, TRBV5-1 is recombined with TRBJ2-7; the D gene is unclear. The bases read TGCGCCAGCAGAGGTGGTCGGACGGACGAGCAGTACTTC. This translates into CASRGGRTDEQYF.